This T cell receptor beta chain was recovered during a study of CD8+CD57+ T cells in acquired aplastic anemia (dated by TCRdb to 2016 to 2018). Some background on the complete study: On average, sorted CD4+ and CD8+ cells yielded around 3.5 ug of extracted DNA, with a range of 0.2 to 27.4 ug. CD8+CD57+ expansion was defined as frequency above the mean frequency observed in healthy subjects.

The patients picked for sequencing were ones in whom flow cytometry had shown an expansion of CD8+CD57+ cells. Every patient had severe acquired aplastic anemia, diagnosed using the International Study of Aplastic Anemia and Agranulocytosis and Camitta criteria. No therapy had been received by the patients at the time of blood sampling. The study deep-sequenced TCR repertoires of sorted CD4+ and CD8+ blood T cells from severe aplastic anemia patients and healthy subjects. In the USA, patient enrollment took place under clinicaltrials.gov protocols 00001620, 01623167, 00001397, 00071045, 00081523 and 00961064. Ficoll-Paque density gradient centrifugation was used to isolate peripheral blood mononuclear cells. Before DNA extraction, CD4+ and CD8+ T cells were sorted with FACS or magnetic beads. Profiling of TCR beta VDJ combinations and CDR3 sequences used genomic DNA as the template. TCR repertoire sequencing was run on an Illumina HiSeq 2000. In the original analysis: Repertoire assessment relied on Simpson's diversity index, CDR3 size and DJ length profiles, and TRBV/TRBJ rearrangement plots. Whichever DNA sequence was most abundant in the deep sequencing data was defined as the immunodominant clone. CDR3 amino acid sequences were screened for sharing across subjects and compared with published repertoires and the VDJdb database. TCRdb reprocessed the public reads (quality trimming at Q25 with fastp, clone calling with MiXCR) and kept in-frame beta chains. Every CDR3 protein is listed once, alongside the most common genes and DNA of its rows. The authors' filters were not applied to this entry. This sample lists 200,000 to 250,000 distinct CDR3 sequences; roughly 45% were detected once. Jointly, the top ten make up 15% to 20% of the sample.

Regarding this clonotype: Its antigen is not yet known. No per-base quality is available; no much larger clone lies one base away.

Paper-wide results and their limitations: No significant difference in CD8+ Simpson's diversity was found between patients and healthy controls (P=0.060). Although twenty-nine CD8+ CDR3 sequences were shared by patients and controls, these sequences appeared highly expressed in patients and within the immunodominant clones of patients.

The sample was sorted CD4+, CD8+, or CD8+CD57+ T cells (not recorded which) from PBMCs. This clonotype was obtained from a human donor with aplastic anemia.

Here is the DNA: TGCAGCGTTGAAGTAAGGGGACTCGAAGCTTTCTTT. This is translated as CSVEVRGLEAFF. In this chain, TRBV29-1 is recombined with TRBJ1-1; TRBD1 might be the D gene, on 5 matching bases. V loses 1 base, J loses 8 bases, and the germline ends lie 11 bases apart. The germline V gene encodes CDR1 SQVTM and CDR2 ANQGSEA. The CDR3 sequence holds 12 residues, the cysteine and phenylalanine included. Only the CDR3 DNA stays, 36 bases, in frame from base 1.